What follows are 22 T cell receptor beta chains derived from one specimen sequenced in a study of CD8 T cells in ankylosing spondylitis. TCRdb reprocessed the 5' RACE reads with MiXCR, giving one entry per CDR3 protein. Of about 160,000 distinct CDR3 sequences listed, 18% are singletons. Sequencing used blood, either unsorted or a sorted T cell fraction (not recorded which). The origin of the receptors is a male donor with ankylosing spondylitis or in good health (not recorded which).

There are a few counts of this clonotype. This sequence joins TRBV28 and TRBJ1-5; no firm D call. Deletions cut 8 bases from V and 7 bases from J, with 24 bases between. Germline assignment: CDR1 MDHEN and CDR2 SYDVKM. CDR3 length: 16 amino acids. Here the CDR3 DNA reads TGTGCCAGCGAGGATTCGGGAGGCTCCGTCCGACAGCCCCAGCATTTT. Its protein is CASEDSGGSVRQPQHF.

The chain joins TRBV2 to TRBJ1-1; TRBD1 matches 8 bases. Germline-derived CDR1 and CDR2 are SNHLY and FYNNEI. This CDR3 is 14 amino acids long. V shed 1 base and J 6 bases; nucleotides not matched to a gene: 4. The CDR3 spells CASSEEQGGPEAFF. The CDR3 DNA sequence: TGTGCCAGCAGTGAAGAACAGGGGGGTCCTGAAGCTTTCTTT.

This clonotype appeared many times. V usage is TRBV5-1 and J usage is TRBJ2-3; maybe TRBD1 (6 bases). Trimming removed 0 bases at V and 6 bases at J, with 11 bases between. The CDR3 spans 14 residues. Germline V gene sequence: CDR1 SGHRS, CDR2 YFSETQ. Written as DNA, the CDR3 is TGCGCCAGCAGCTTGGCAGGGGTCCAGGATACGCAGTATTTT. This codes for CASSLAGVQDTQYF.

The rearrangement links TRBV29-1 to TRBJ1-1, with D tentatively TRBD1 (5 bases). The CDR3 has 13 amino acids. The V and J ends lost 4 bases and 1 base respectively, with 10 bases between them. Germline V lookup: CDR1 SQVTM, CDR2 ANQGSEA. The CDR3: CSVADSPNTEAFF. The CDR3 DNA follows: TGCAGCGTTGCCGACAGCCCGAACACTGAAGCTTTCTTT.

The sample holds many counts of this clonotype. CDR3 in amino acids: CASSQGYGYTF. The CDR3 bases are TGTGCCAGCAGCCAAGGCTATGGCTACACCTTC. The rearrangement uses TRBV3-1 and TRBJ1-2; no clear D. The CDR3 consists of 11 residues. Germline V gives CDR1 LGHDT, CDR2 YNNKEL (reference sequence). V shed 1 base and J shed 4 bases, with 1 base lying between them.

This clonotype was recorded a few times. This chain links TRBV6-6 with TRBJ2-5; no definite D call. From germline, CDR1 is MNHNY and CDR2 SVGAGI (reference sequence). Trimming pared 6 bases from V and 5 bases from J, leaving 13 bases between. The CDR3 length is 13 residues. The CDR3 reads CASRKSKGETQYF. The CDR3 DNA follows: TGTGCCAGCAGGAAATCTAAAGGGGAGACCCAGTACTTC.

This clonotype was seen at least ten times. The gene calls are TRBV30 and TRBJ1-2; weak D call: TRBD1 (5 bases). Germline CDR1 is GTSNPN and CDR2 is SVGIG (reference sequence). V lost 2 bases, J lost 8 bases, and 15 bases lay in between. The CDR3 covers 13 residues. The CDR3 bases are TGTGCCTGGAGTTTGGTAGGGGATCAAGGCTACACCTTC. Its protein is CAWSLVGDQGYTF.

The sample holds many counts of this clonotype. V is TRBV10-2 and J is TRBJ2-1, with 8 nucleotides matching TRBD1. Germline V gene lookup returns CDR1 WSHSY and CDR2 SAAADI. Trimming removed 8 bases from V and 7 bases from J; junction bases left unmatched: 1. This CDR3 is 11 amino acids long. CDR3 amino acids: CASGTGNEQFF. CDR3 DNA: TGCGCCAGCGGGACAGGAAATGAGCAGTTCTTC.

The V call is TRBV7-9, the J call TRBJ2-3, with 8 nucleotides matching TRBD1. This CDR3 is built from 15 residues. Germline assignment: CDR1 SEHNR and CDR2 FQNEAQ (reference sequence). The V gene end was trimmed by 3 bases and the J gene end by 6 bases; junction bases not matched to a gene: 8. This CDR3 is CASSFGQGATDTQYF. CDR3 DNA sequence: TGTGCCAGCAGCTTTGGTCAGGGGGCGACGGATACGCAGTATTTT.

This rearrangement joins TRBV27 to TRBJ2-7; no definite D call. This CDR3 has 14 residues. Per the germline V gene, CDR1 is MNHEY and CDR2 is SMNVEV (reference sequence). Trimming shortened V by 0 bases and J by 3 bases, and 9 bases separated the two germline ends. CDR3: CASSLSTGHYEQYF. CDR3 sequence (DNA): TGTGCCAGCAGTTTATCGACCGGGCACTACGAGCAGTACTTC.

In its sample, this clonotype was seen many times. The chain combines TRBV5-1 with TRBJ2-3, with 8 bases aligning to TRBD2. The CDR3 sequence is 15 residues long. Germline CDR1 and CDR2: SGHRS and YFSETQ. Trimming removed 4 bases from V and 4 bases from J; junction bases left unmatched: 8. For the CDR3, the DNA is TGCGCCAGCAGCCCGACTAGCGCAATACCAGATACGCAGTATTTT. Translating gives CASSPTSAIPDTQYF.

This clonotype was recorded at least ten times. Here the CDR3 DNA reads TGCAGTGCTAGACTCCTAGGGGGAACTACCGGGGAGCTGTTTTTT. It translates to CSARLLGGTTGELFF. V is TRBV20-1 and J is TRBJ2-2, with TRBD1 as a possible D gene (6 bases). The CDR3 covers 15 residues. Trimming took off 2 bases at V and 5 bases at J, with 15 bases between the two ends. The germline CDR1 and CDR2 sequences are DFQATT and SNEGSKA (reference sequence).

In its sample, this clonotype was seen a few times. DNA of the CDR3: TGTGCCAGCAGCTTTTCCGCGACAGGAGCCAACACTGAAGCTTTCTTT. Encoded protein: CASSFSATGANTEAFF. This chain uses TRBV7-8 with TRBJ1-1; the D gene is possibly TRBD1 (6 bases). V gave up 3 bases and J gave up 2 bases, with 16 bases separating them. Germline CDR1 and CDR2: SGHVS and FQNEAQ. The CDR3 has 16 amino acids.

This clonotype was seen a single time. The chain has TRBV28 and TRBJ2-1, with 9 bases fitting TRBD1. Trimming took 5 bases from V and 7 from J; bases not matched to a gene: 9. The CDR3 loop spans 15 amino acids. The germline gives CDR1 MDHEN, CDR2 SYDVKM. The CDR3 is CASSPGGQGGNEQFF. For the CDR3, the DNA is TGTGCCAGCAGTCCTGGGGGACAGGGAGGGAATGAGCAGTTCTTC.

This clonotype was found many times. The CDR3 spells CSARSSGETQYF. The CDR3 region has the DNA TGCAGTGCTAGGTCTAGCGGAGAGACCCAGTACTTC. V gene TRBV20-1 combines with J gene TRBJ2-5, with 7 bases identical to TRBD2. The V gene end was trimmed by 3 bases and the J gene end by 4 bases; junction bases not matched to a gene: 2. There are 12 residues in the CDR3. Germline CDR1 reads DFQATT; CDR2 reads SNEGSKA (reference sequence).

The rearrangement joins TRBV28 to TRBJ2-3, with TRBD2 matching over 9 bases. CDR1 is MDHEN and CDR2 is SYDVKM in the germline V gene. The CDR3 spans 15 residues. V trimming: 2 bases; J trimming: 4 bases; junction bases outside the gene matches: 4. This CDR3 reads CASSLAAGGADTQYF. In DNA, the CDR3 is TGTGCCAGCAGTTTAGCAGCGGGAGGAGCAGATACGCAGTATTTT.

This clonotype was counted at least ten times. The V gene is TRBV20-1, the J gene TRBJ2-3; D might be TRBD1 (5 bases). This CDR3 is 13 amino acids long. CDR1 and CDR2 from the germline V gene are DFQATT and SNEGSKA (reference sequence). Trimming took off 6 bases at V and 3 bases at J, with 13 bases between the two ends. The DNA for the CDR3 is TGCAGTGCCCCGACAGCCGCGACAGATACGCAGTATTTT. Translating gives CSAPTAATDTQYF.

This clonotype was counted between two and nine times. This sequence joins TRBV28 and TRBJ2-7; the match to TRBD1 covers 9 bases. This CDR3 comprises 14 residues. V lost 4 bases and J lost 5; bases outside the gene matches: 6. CDR1 is MDHEN and CDR2 is SYDVKM in the germline V gene. CDR3 nucleotides: TGTGCCAGCAGTTCCCCCGGGACAGGGAACGAGCAGTACTTC. Protein sequence: CASSSPGTGNEQYF.

This chain connects TRBV15 to TRBJ1-4; D remains unclear. Trimming cost V 0 bases and J 0 bases, with 8 bases left between them. The CDR3 is made up of 16 amino acids. Germline V gene data show CDR1 as LNHNV and CDR2 as YYDKDF (reference sequence). The CDR3 DNA sequence: TGTGCCACCAGCAGAGATCGGTCCGCAACTAATGAAAAACTGTTTTTT. It is translated as CATSRDRSATNEKLFF. Using reference TRBV15 and TRBJ1-4 for the parts outside the CDR3, the full variable domain is DAMVIQNPRYQVTQFGKPVTLSCSQTLNHNVMYWYQQKSSQAPKLLFHYYDKDFNNEADTPDNFQSRRPNTSFCFLDIRSPGLGDTAMYLCATSRDRSATNEKLFFGSGTQLSVL.

The J gene is TRBJ2-3, the V gene TRBV2, with 8 bases lining up with TRBD2. The CDR3 runs 15 residues. Germline CDR1 SNHLY, CDR2 FYNNEI. The junction had 5 bases not matched to a gene; V was cut back by 6 bases and J by 0 bases. For the CDR3, the DNA is TGTGCCAGCAGACCTACTAGCGGTAGCACAGATACGCAGTATTTT. It specifies CASRPTSGSTDTQYF.

There are a few counts of this clonotype. The V gene is TRBV29-1, the J gene TRBJ2-3; D tentatively fits TRBD1 or TRBD2 (6 bases each). The CDR3 consists of 20 residues. Trimming stripped 7 bases from V and 3 bases from J, with 35 bases between. Germline CDR1 is SQVTM and CDR2 is ANQGSEA. The CDR3 is CSAPDLGGGRGLIRTDTQYF. CDR3 coding DNA: TGCAGCGCTCCAGACCTGGGAGGTGGCAGGGGTTTAATACGGACAGATACGCAGTATTTT.

This clonotype was seen a few times. J is TRBJ2-7 and V is TRBV6-6; D unclear. The CDR3 totals 12 residues. Per the germline V gene, CDR1 is MNHNY and CDR2 is SVGAGI (reference sequence). Trimming took off 2 bases at V and 2 bases at J, with 4 bases between the two ends. CDR3 loop: CASSYLAYEQYF. The CDR3 nucleotides read TGTGCCAGCAGTTACCTGGCCTACGAGCAGTACTTC.